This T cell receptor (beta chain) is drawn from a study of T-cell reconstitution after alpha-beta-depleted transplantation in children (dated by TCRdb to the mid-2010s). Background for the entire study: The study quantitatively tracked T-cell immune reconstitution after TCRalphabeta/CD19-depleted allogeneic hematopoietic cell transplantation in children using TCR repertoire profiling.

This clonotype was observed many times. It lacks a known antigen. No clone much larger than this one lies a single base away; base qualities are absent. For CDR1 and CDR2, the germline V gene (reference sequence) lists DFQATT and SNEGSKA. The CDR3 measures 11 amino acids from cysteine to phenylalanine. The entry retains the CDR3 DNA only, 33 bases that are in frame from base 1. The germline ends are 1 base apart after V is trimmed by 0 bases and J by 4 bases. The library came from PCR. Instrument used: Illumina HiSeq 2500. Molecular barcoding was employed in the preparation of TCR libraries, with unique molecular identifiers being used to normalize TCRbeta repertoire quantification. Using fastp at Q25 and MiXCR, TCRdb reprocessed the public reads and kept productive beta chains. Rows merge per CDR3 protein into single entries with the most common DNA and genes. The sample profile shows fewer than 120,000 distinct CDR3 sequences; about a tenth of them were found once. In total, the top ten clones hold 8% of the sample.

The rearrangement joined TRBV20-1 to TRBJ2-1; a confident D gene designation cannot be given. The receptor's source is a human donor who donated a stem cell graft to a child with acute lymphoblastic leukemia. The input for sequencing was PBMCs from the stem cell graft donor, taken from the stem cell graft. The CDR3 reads CSAREYNEQFF. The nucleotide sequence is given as TGCAGTGCTAGAGAGTACAATGAGCAGTTCTTC.